This T cell receptor (beta chain) was recorded in a study of T-cell memory formation after mild COVID-19 (dated by TCRdb to about 2021). Context from the whole study: Most TCR sequence clusters were specific to one of the two donors. In a couple of donors, T-cell clones that expanded and contracted after mild COVID-19 were tracked by sequencing TCRalpha and TCRbeta repertoires over time. The cohort was made up of two young adult volunteers, one female and one male, who were previously healthy. The paper as a whole reports these results and caveats: The study covered only a couple of mild cases, and larger cohorts including severe cases with pre-infection samples were considered necessary. Whether the second-wave clones peaking on day 37 were SARS-CoV-2 specific was not confirmed. Clones that contracted from day 15 to 85 showed balanced CD4/CD8 phenotypes, whereas a second wave of clones that expanded from day 15 to 37 leaned towards CD4+. Some responding clones were detected in pre-infection memory, suggesting pre-existing cross-reactive memory T cells joined the SARS-CoV-2 response. Contracting CD4+ clones were located mainly in the CM and EM memory subsets, whereas CD8+ clones were found to be enriched in EMRA.

Ficoll-Paque density gradient centrifugation was the method used to isolate PBMCs. In regard to this clonotype: The clone's antigen remains unknown. Base qualities are not at hand, and no much larger clone is one base apart.

Sequencing relied on an Illumina NovaSeq 6000. Using 5'RACE with constant-segment primers, TCRalpha and TCRbeta cDNA libraries were constructed, with sample barcodes and unique molecular identifiers added in the process. RNA was extracted from every sample with Trizol reagent. Amplification of the libraries took two PCR steps, and the second step added a second sample barcode plus Illumina TruSeq adapters. Libraries were sequenced on an Illumina NovaSeq with 2 x 150 bp paired-end reads. In the original analysis: The reads were demultiplexed and collapsed into UMI-guided consensus sequences using migec v1.2.7. With mixcr v2.1.11, UMI consensuses were aligned to TRA and TRB V and J templates and assembled into clonotypes. Clonotypes were classified as expanded or contracted when called significant by both edgeR and NoisET, with noise models trained on biological replicates. For edgeR calls, the thresholds were a false discovery rate-adjusted p below 0.01 and a log2 fold-change of 1. PCA with hierarchical clustering of max-normalized trajectories of the 1000 most abundant clonotypes was used as exploratory dynamics analysis. Separately sequenced CD4+ and CD8+ repertoires were used to assign the CD4 or CD8 phenotype of responding clones. Through fastp at Q25 and MiXCR, TCRdb rebuilt clones from the public reads, retaining in-frame beta chains. Rows with one shared CDR3 protein collapse into an entry with the most common genes and DNA. The V and J calls come from TCRdb's annotation, not from the publication. The sample table lists some 300,000 distinct CDR3 sequences, around 19% of them with a count of one. Approximately 21% of the sample belongs to the ten largest clones.

CDR1 and CDR2, looked up from the germline V gene, are SGHTA and FQGNSA. The CDR3 starts with the cysteine, ends with the phenylalanine, and has 13 residues. Just CDR3 DNA is preserved here, 39 bases in frame from base 1. Trimming at the junction amounts to 4 bases on V and 7 bases on J, and the germline ends lie 11 bases apart. The chain was built from TRBV7-2 and TRBJ1-5, with the identity of the D gene unclear. Sequenced material: PBMCs or a T cell subset sorted from them (not recorded which). This sequence originates from a man aged 18 to 35 who had mild COVID-19 (a few samples of this study predate the infection). The sample titles of this study are shuffled in the database, so cell type and time point are left out; the donor was told from shared clones. The nucleotide sequence reads TGTGCCAGCAGCTCTCAGGAGCTACAGCCCCAGCATTTT. Its protein reads: CASSSQELQPQHF.